A single sample is the source of the 27 T cell receptor beta chains below, sequenced in a study of lymphopenia after photon versus proton radiotherapy. Assay: immunoSEQ multiplex PCR; the TCRdb copy retains only in-frame clones and omits some. Here the sample spans more than 70,000 clones, around 83% being singletons. The specimen was peripheral blood, collected from a patient treated with proton-based radiotherapy. The receptors derive from a man in his 60s with pancreatic cancer.

The chain employs TRBV7-6 and TRBJ2-7, with D tentatively TRBD2 (7 bases). CDR3 size: 17 residues. Germline V gene data show CDR1 as SGHVS and CDR2 as FNYEAQ. Trimming shortened V by 0 bases and J by 2 bases, and 17 bases separated the two germline ends. CDR3 sequence reads: CASSLAAKGGSAYEQYF. The CDR3 DNA reads as TGTGCCAGCAGCTTAGCGGCAAAGGGGGGGTCAGCCTACGAGCAGTACTTC.

This sequence joins TRBV7-3 and TRBJ2-3; TRBD2 aligns across 16 bases. After removal of 5 bases from V and 4 bases from J, the junction contained 9 bases not matched to a gene. CDR1 is SGHTA and CDR2 is FQGTGA in the germline V gene. This CDR3 spans 18 amino acids. Written as DNA, the CDR3 is TGTGCCAGCAGCCTCGGGACTAGCGGGAGGGGTTCGCCAGATACGCAGTATTTT. Its translation: CASSLGTSGRGSPDTQYF. Together with reference TRBV7-3 and TRBJ2-3, the CDR3 gives the full variable domain: GAGVSQTPSNKVTEKGKYVELRCDPISGHTALYWYRQSLGQGPEFLIYFQGTGAADDSGLPNDRFFAVRPEGSVSTLKIQRTERGDSAVYLCASSLGTSGRGSPDTQYFGPGTRLTVL.

This clone was counted between two and nine times. This chain connects TRBV29-1 to TRBJ2-7; 9 bases fit TRBD1. J lost 4 bases, V lost 4 bases, and 8 bases had no gene match. CDR3 size: 14 residues. Germline loops: CDR1 SQVTM, CDR2 ANQGSEA. CDR3 bases: TGCAGCGTTGCACCGGGACAGGGATTATACGAGCAGTACTTC. Amino acids: CSVAPGQGLYEQYF.

This clone is categorized as medium-sized. The chain couples TRBV10-2 to TRBJ2-7; D possibly corresponds to TRBD1 (5 bases). Germline CDR1 is WSHSY and CDR2 is SAAADI. The CDR3 totals 14 residues. With 2 bases removed from V and 0 bases from J, the gap between germline ends came to 8 bases. The DNA for the CDR3 is TGCGCCAGCAGTGAGCAGGACAACTCCTACGAGCAGTACTTC. Its translation is CASSEQDNSYEQYF.

The gene calls are TRBV10-2 and TRBJ2-7; TRBD2 might be the D (5 bases). CDR1 is WSHSY and CDR2 is SAAADI in the germline V gene. V shed 6 bases and J shed 7 bases, with 22 bases lying between them. The CDR3 runs to 15 residues. The CDR3 spells CASSAIGSESGEQYF. CDR3 in DNA: TGCGCCAGCAGCGCCATAGGGTCTGAGTCGGGGGAGCAGTACTTC.

V and J are TRBV29-1 and TRBJ2-7; TRBD1 agrees at 12 bases. Germline CDR1 SQVTM, CDR2 ANQGSEA. V lost 7 bases, J lost 4 bases, and 5 bases stayed unmatched. The CDR3 contains 13 residues. The CDR3 reads CSAGTGGGYEQYF. CDR3 sequence (DNA): TGCAGCGCCGGGACAGGGGGCGGGTACGAGCAGTACTTC.

J is TRBJ2-5 and V is TRBV6-1, with a possible D match to TRBD1 (6 bases). The CDR3 sequence is 15 residues long. CDR1 is MNHNS and CDR2 is SASEGT in the germline V gene. V gave up 2 bases and J gave up 1 base, with 11 bases separating them. The CDR3 reads CASSEPAGVQETQYF. Here the CDR3 DNA reads TGTGCCAGCAGTGAACCCGCAGGGGTCCAAGAGACCCAGTACTTC.

This chain connects TRBV7-2 to TRBJ2-7; D gene ambiguous. V was clipped by 5 bases and J by 3 bases, with 17 bases between them. The CDR3 has 15 residues. Germline assignment: CDR1 SGHTA and CDR2 FQGNSA. CDR3 residues: CASSPPEREIYEQYF. CDR3 nucleotide sequence: TGTGCCAGCAGCCCACCCGAAAGGGAAATCTACGAGCAGTACTTC. Looking up the rest from reference TRBV7-2 and TRBJ2-7 gives the full variable domain: GAGVSQSPSNKVTEKGKDVELRCDPISGHTALYWYRQSLGQGLEFLIYFQGNSAPDKSGLPSDRFSAERTGGSVSTLTIQRTQQEDSAVYLCASSPPEREIYEQYFGPGTRLTVT.

In DNA, the CDR3 is TGTGCCAGCAGCTTAGCGAACAGGCCAGGGAGTCAGCCCCAGCATTTT. This codes for CASSLANRPGSQPQHF. The chain uses TRBV7-6 and TRBJ1-5; D may be TRBD1 (5 bases). The CDR3 has 16 amino acids. V was pared by 0 bases and J by 6 bases, with 15 bases between. CDR1 and CDR2 from the germline V gene are SGHVS and FNYEAQ.

The chain uses TRBV28 and TRBJ2-7; 7 bases agree with TRBD2. The CDR3 is 15 residues long. CDR1 and CDR2 from the germline V gene are MDHEN and SYDVKM. The V gene end was trimmed by 10 bases and the J gene end by 2 bases; junction bases not matched to a gene: 14. CDR3: CATAFPSGNAYEQYF. DNA for the CDR3: TGTGCCACAGCCTTCCCCAGCGGGAATGCCTACGAGCAGTACTTC. Drawing the rest from reference TRBV28 and TRBJ2-7, the complete variable domain is DVKVTQSSRYLVKRTGEKVFLECVQDMDHENMFWYRQDPGLGLRLIYFSYDVKMKEKGDIPEGYSVSREKKERFSLILESASTNQTSMYLCATAFPSGNAYEQYFGPGTRLTVT.

The chain employs TRBV28 and TRBJ1-5; no definite D call. The germline CDR1 and CDR2 sequences are MDHEN and SYDVKM. The CDR3 totals 13 residues. V was cut by 1 base and J by 12 bases, with 13 bases left in between. This CDR3 reads CASSLFGQTNQHF. CDR3 sequence (DNA): TGTGCCAGCAGTTTATTCGGGCAGACAAACCAGCATTTT.

The CDR3, as DNA: TGTGCCAGCAGCTTAGAGGGTCAAGTAGGCGGGGAGCTGTTTTTT. Its protein is CASSLEGQVGGELFF. The rearrangement joins TRBV11-2 to TRBJ2-2; D unresolved. CDR1 is SGHAT and CDR2 is FQNNGV in the germline V gene. CDR3 length equals 15 residues. The V gene lost 0 bases and the J gene lost 7 bases, with 12 bases spanning the gap. The whole variable domain, filled in from reference TRBV11-2 and TRBJ2-2, reads EAGVAQSPRYKIIEKRQSVAFWCNPISGHATLYWYQQILGQGPKLLIQFQNNGVVDDSQLPKDRFSAERLKGVDSTLKIQPAKLEDSAVYLCASSLEGQVGGELFFGEGSRLTVL.

The chain is built from TRBV30 and TRBJ2-2; TRBD2 might be the D (5 bases). The CDR3 totals 12 residues. Germline CDR1 GTSNPN, CDR2 SVGIG (reference sequence). Trimming removed 5 bases at V and 8 bases at J, with 12 bases between. CDR3 in DNA: TGTGCCTGGGTCCGTAGCGCGGGGGAGCTGTTTTTT. This codes for CAWVRSAGELFF.

The rearrangement uses TRBV13 and TRBJ1-1, with a weak D call TRBD1 (5 bases). Trimming left V 5 bases short and J 5 bases short, with 27 bases between. Germline loops: CDR1 PRHDT, CDR2 FYEKMQ (reference sequence). The CDR3 length is 18 residues. CDR3: CASSPLGPGRKGSTEAFF. CDR3 coding DNA: TGTGCCAGCAGCCCCCTGGGACCCGGGAGGAAGGGATCGACTGAAGCTTTCTTT.

The chain links TRBV14 to TRBJ1-1; a weak D match, TRBD1 (5 bases). The CDR3 contains 15 residues. V lost 0 bases, J lost 3 bases, and 11 bases lay in between. From germline, CDR1 is SGHDN and CDR2 FVKESK. The CDR3 loop reads CASSQEQALYTEAFF. CDR3 bases: TGTGCCAGCAGCCAAGAACAGGCTCTTTACACTGAAGCTTTCTTT.

This clone was observed once. The J gene is TRBJ2-7, the V gene TRBV5-1, with D possibly TRBD2 on 5 matching bases. V shed 0 bases and J shed 10 bases, with 14 bases lying between them. Looked up from germline, CDR1 is SGHRS and CDR2 is YFSETQ. The CDR3 consists of 13 residues. This chain's CDR3 is CASSLEGLGAQYF. In nucleotides, the CDR3 is TGCGCCAGCAGCTTGGAAGGACTGGGAGCTCAGTACTTC.

This clone was counted once. The chain uses TRBV25-1 and TRBJ1-2, with TRBD1 identical over 7 bases. The germline gives CDR1 MGHDK, CDR2 SYGVNS. With V trimmed by 4 bases and J by 7 bases, 6 bases remained unmatched. The CDR3 loop spans 13 amino acids. CDR3 sequence: CASSVGTVGGYTF. CDR3 coding DNA: TGTGCCAGCAGTGTGGGGACAGTGGGTGGCTACACCTTC.

The chain links TRBV29-1 to TRBJ2-1; tentatively, D is TRBD2 (5 bases). V was trimmed by 4 bases and J by 3 bases, leaving 7 bases between them. The CDR3 has 12 amino acids. Germline V gene data show CDR1 as SQVTM and CDR2 as ANQGSEA. DNA for the CDR3: TGCAGCGTTGTAGGGAGCTACAATGAGCAGTTCTTC. Its translation: CSVVGSYNEQFF.

V usage is TRBV7-2 and J usage is TRBJ2-7; D might be TRBD2 (6 bases). Germline loops: CDR1 SGHTA, CDR2 FQGNSA. V shed 7 bases and J shed 4 bases, with 17 bases lying between them. The CDR3 spans 14 residues. This chain's CDR3 is CASIPGRGIYEQYF. In DNA form, the CDR3 reads TGTGCCAGCATCCCCGGGCGCGGGATTTACGAGCAGTACTTC.

The V gene is TRBV18, the J gene TRBJ1-4, with D possibly being TRBD1 (5 bases). The germline gives CDR1 KGHSH, CDR2 LQKENI. The CDR3 covers 14 residues. With 1 base removed from V and 5 bases from J, the gap between germline ends came to 8 bases. CDR3 bases: TGTGCCAGCTCACCACGACAGACAAATGAAAAACTGTTTTTT. This sequence encodes CASSPRQTNEKLFF.

In this sample, this clone turned up once. V gene TRBV28 combines with J gene TRBJ1-1; D call uncertain. The CDR3 runs to 12 residues. Trimming cost V 6 bases and J 7 bases, with 12 bases left between them. Germline assignment: CDR1 MDHEN and CDR2 SYDVKM. DNA of the CDR3: TGTGCCAGCAGCCAGACATGGGGTGAAGCTTTCTTT. This codes for CASSQTWGEAFF. Supplemented by reference TRBV28 and TRBJ1-1, the full variable domain reads DVKVTQSSRYLVKRTGEKVFLECVQDMDHENMFWYRQDPGLGLRLIYFSYDVKMKEKGDIPEGYSVSREKKERFSLILESASTNQTSMYLCASSQTWGEAFFGQGTRLTVV.

This clone came up once. The chain is built from TRBV28 and TRBJ2-3; D is perhaps TRBD1 (6 bases). The germline V gene encodes CDR1 MDHEN and CDR2 SYDVKM. The CDR3 totals 14 residues. V was shortened by 4 bases and J by 3 bases, with 11 bases between the two germline ends. In DNA form, the CDR3 reads TGTGCCAGCAGTTCCTATACAGGGACAGATACGCAGTATTTT. This sequence encodes CASSSYTGTDTQYF.

V usage is TRBV2 and J usage is TRBJ1-2, with a tentative D call TRBD1 (6 bases). The CDR3 length is 13 residues. Germline V gene sequence: CDR1 SNHLY, CDR2 FYNNEI. The germline V and J ends were trimmed by 4 bases and 5 bases, with 11 bases remaining between them. The CDR3 nucleotides are TGTGCCAGCAGTGGGCAGGGGCTTTATGGCTACACCTTC. Its translation is CASSGQGLYGYTF. The complete variable domain, with remaining parts taken from reference TRBV2 and TRBJ1-2, reads EPEVTQTPSHQVTQMGQEVILRCVPISNHLYFYWYRQILGQKVEFLVSFYNNEISEKSEIFDDQFSVERPDGSNFTLKIRSTKLEDSAMYFCASSGQGLYGYTFGSGTRLTVV.

The V call is TRBV5-4, the J call TRBJ2-5, with 14 bases matching TRBD2. Germline CDR1 SGHNT, CDR2 YYREEE (reference sequence). The V gene end was trimmed by 5 bases and the J gene end by 2 bases; junction bases not matched to a gene: 11. The CDR3 has 18 amino acids. CDR3 residues: CASSPPPGTSGGQETQYF. In DNA, the CDR3 is TGTGCCAGCAGTCCCCCCCCCGGGACTAGCGGGGGACAAGAGACCCAGTACTTC. Full variable domain (missing parts from reference TRBV5-4 and TRBJ2-5): ETGVTQSPTHLIKTRGQQVTLRCSSQSGHNTVSWYQQALGQGPQFIFQYYREEENGRGNFPPRFSGLQFPNYSSELNVNALELDDSALYLCASSPPPGTSGGQETQYFGPGTRLLVL.

This clone was observed once. The DNA for the CDR3 is TGCGCCAGCAGCCAAGATGCAGCTAGCGGGACCCGATACAATGAGCAGTTCTTC. It yields the protein CASSQDAASGTRYNEQFF. The chain couples TRBV4-1 to TRBJ2-1; 9 nucleotides agree with TRBD2. Per the germline V gene, CDR1 is MGHRA and CDR2 is YSYEKL. V lost 0 bases and J lost 4; bases outside the gene matches: 10. The CDR3 covers 18 residues.

The V and J genes are TRBV5-4 and TRBJ1-2; TRBD1 might be the D (6 bases). Trimming cost V 1 base and J 8 bases, with 15 bases left between them. The CDR3 is 14 residues long. The V gene's germline CDR1 is SGHNT and CDR2 YYREEE (reference sequence). CDR3 region: CASSLIGRGGGYTF. DNA for the CDR3: TGTGCCAGCAGCTTGATCGGCAGGGGAGGAGGCTACACCTTC.

The chain carries TRBV28 and TRBJ2-7, with 7 bases lining up with TRBD1. V was clipped by 4 bases and J by 7 bases; unmatched bases: 7. This CDR3 has 13 residues. In germline, CDR1 is MDHEN, CDR2 SYDVKM. CDR3 sequence: CASSSTGPEEQYF. In nucleotides, the CDR3 is TGTGCCAGCAGTTCGACAGGGCCCGAAGAGCAGTACTTC.